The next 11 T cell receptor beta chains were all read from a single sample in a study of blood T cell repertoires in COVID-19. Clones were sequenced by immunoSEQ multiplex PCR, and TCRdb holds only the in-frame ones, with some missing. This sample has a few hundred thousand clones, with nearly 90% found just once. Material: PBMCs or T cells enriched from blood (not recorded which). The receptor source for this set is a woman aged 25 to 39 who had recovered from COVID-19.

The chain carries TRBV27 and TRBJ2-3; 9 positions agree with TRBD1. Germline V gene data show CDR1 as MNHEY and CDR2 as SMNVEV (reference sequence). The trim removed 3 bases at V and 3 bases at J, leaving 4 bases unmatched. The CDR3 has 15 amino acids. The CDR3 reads CASSFGQGITDTQYF. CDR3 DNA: TGTGCCAGCAGTTTCGGACAGGGGATTACAGATACGCAGTATTTT.

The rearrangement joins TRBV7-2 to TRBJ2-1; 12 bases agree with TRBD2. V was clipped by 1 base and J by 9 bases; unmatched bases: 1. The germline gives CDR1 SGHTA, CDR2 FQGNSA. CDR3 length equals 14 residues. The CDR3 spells CASSLGTSGVEQFF. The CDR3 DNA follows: TGTGCCAGCAGCTTAGGGACTAGCGGGGTTGAGCAGTTCTTC.

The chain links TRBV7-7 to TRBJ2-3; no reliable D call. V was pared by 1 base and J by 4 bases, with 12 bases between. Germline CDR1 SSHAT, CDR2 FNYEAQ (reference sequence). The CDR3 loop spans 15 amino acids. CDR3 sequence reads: CASSLGLVPSDTQYF. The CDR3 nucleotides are TGTGCCAGCAGCTTAGGCCTAGTCCCGTCAGATACGCAGTATTTT.

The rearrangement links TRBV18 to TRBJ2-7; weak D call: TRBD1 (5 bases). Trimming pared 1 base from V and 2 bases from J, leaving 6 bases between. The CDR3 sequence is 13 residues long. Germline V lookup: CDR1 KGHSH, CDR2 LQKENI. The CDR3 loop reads CASSPRTTYEQYF. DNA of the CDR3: TGTGCCAGCTCACCACGGACAACCTACGAGCAGTACTTC.

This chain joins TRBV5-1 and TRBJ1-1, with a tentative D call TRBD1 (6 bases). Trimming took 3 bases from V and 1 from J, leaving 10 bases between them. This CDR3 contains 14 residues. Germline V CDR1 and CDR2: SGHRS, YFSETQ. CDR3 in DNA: TGCGCCAGCAGCTCGGGACATCCGAACACTGAAGCTTTCTTT. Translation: CASSSGHPNTEAFF.

Written as DNA, the CDR3 is TGTGCCAGCAGCATCCGGACGGGGGTTTCAACTGAAGCTTTCTTT. It specifies CASSIRTGVSTEAFF. The V call is TRBV7-2, the J call TRBJ1-1; a weak D match, TRBD1 (5 bases). This CDR3 contains 15 residues. Trimming shortened V by 5 bases and J by 5 bases, and 18 bases separated the two germline ends. CDR1 is SGHTA, CDR2 FQGNSA, per germline.

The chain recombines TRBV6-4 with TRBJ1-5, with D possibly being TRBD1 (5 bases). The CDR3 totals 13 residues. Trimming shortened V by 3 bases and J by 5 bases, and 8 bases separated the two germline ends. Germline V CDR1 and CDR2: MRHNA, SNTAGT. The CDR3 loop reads CASSEDSDQPQHF. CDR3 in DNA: TGTGCCAGCAGTGAAGACAGCGATCAGCCCCAGCATTTT.

CDR3 DNA: TGTGCCTGGAGTGTACGTTTTAGGGGCGAAGGCACTGAAGCTTTCTTT. Its protein is CAWSVRFRGEGTEAFF. The chain couples TRBV30 to TRBJ1-1; TRBD1 is a possible D gene (5 bases). The germline V gene encodes CDR1 GTSNPN and CDR2 SVGIG (reference sequence). The CDR3 has 16 residues. Deletions cut 0 bases from V and 4 bases from J, with 18 bases between.

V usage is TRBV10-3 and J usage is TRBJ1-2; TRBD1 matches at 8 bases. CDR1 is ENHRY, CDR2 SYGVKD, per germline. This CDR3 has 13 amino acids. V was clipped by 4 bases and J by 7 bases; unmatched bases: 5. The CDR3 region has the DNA TGTGCCATCAGTGTGGACAGGGAATCTGGCTACACCTTC. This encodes CAISVDRESGYTF.

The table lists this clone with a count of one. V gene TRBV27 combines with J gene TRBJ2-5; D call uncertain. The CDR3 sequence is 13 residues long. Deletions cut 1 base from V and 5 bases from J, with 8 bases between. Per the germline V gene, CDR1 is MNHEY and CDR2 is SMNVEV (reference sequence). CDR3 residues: CASSLWPRETQYF. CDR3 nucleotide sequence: TGTGCCAGCAGTTTATGGCCCCGTGAGACCCAGTACTTC.

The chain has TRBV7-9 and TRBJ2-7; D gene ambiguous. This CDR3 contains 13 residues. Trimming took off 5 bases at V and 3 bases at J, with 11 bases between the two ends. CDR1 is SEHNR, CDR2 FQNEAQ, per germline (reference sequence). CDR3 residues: CASSSSADYEQYF. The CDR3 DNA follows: TGTGCCAGCAGCAGCTCCGCGGACTACGAGCAGTACTTC.